This T cell receptor (beta chain) was obtained from a study of human thymus T cells. Findings and limits, study-wide: Use of V and J genes seemed skewed within the thymic and blood repertoires. Overlap was high between thymic repertoires from unrelated individuals, as reported in related research.

Germline assignment: CDR1 WNHNN and CDR2 SYGVQD (reference sequence). The CDR3 runs to 12 residues. The germline V and J ends were trimmed by 2 bases and 3 bases, with 4 bases remaining between them. Generated by immunoSEQ multiplex PCR, the TCRdb table keeps only in-frame clones and is missing some. In the table there are tens of thousands of clones, over 85% of which are singletons. On this clone: The antigen is not known.

Resections obtained during corrective heart surgery supplied the thymus tissue. The people who donated were healthy Finnish babies having corrective surgery for congenital heart defects. This sequence joins TRBV10-1 and TRBJ1-2; D not resolved. The receptor's source is a girl under two years old with a congenital heart defect but otherwise immunologically healthy. The material sequenced was thymus tissue. The CDR3 nucleotides read TGCGCCAGCAGTGAGGTATACTATGGCTACACCTTC. Protein product: CASSEVYYGYTF.